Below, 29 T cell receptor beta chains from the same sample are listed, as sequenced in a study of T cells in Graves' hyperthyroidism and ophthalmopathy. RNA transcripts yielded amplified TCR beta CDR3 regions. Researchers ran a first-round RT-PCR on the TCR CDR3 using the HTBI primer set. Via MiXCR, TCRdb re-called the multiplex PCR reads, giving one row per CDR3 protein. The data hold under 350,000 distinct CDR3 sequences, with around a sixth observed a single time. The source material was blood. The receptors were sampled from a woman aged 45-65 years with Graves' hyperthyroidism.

In DNA, the CDR3 is TGCGCCAGCAGCTTGGGTCCGAGCTCCTACGAGCAGTACTTC. It translates to CASSLGPSSYEQYF. This rearrangement joins TRBV5-1 to TRBJ2-7; unclear D gene. Trimming cost V 0 bases and J 0 bases, with 7 bases left between them. CDR1 is SGHRS and CDR2 is YFSETQ in the germline V gene. This CDR3 has 14 residues. The full variable domain, rest sourced from reference TRBV5-1 and TRBJ2-7, is KAGVTQTPRYLIKTRGQQVTLSCSPISGHRSVSWYQQTPGQGLQFLFEYFSETQRNKGNFPGRFSGRQFSNSRSEMNVSTLELGDSALYLCASSLGPSSYEQYFGPGTRLTVT.

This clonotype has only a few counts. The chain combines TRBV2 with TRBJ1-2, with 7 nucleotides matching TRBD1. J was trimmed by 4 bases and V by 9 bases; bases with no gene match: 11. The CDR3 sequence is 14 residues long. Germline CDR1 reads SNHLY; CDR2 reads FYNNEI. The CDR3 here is CARLLGAGGYGYTF. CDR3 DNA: TGTGCCAGACTACTTGGGGCAGGGGGCTATGGCTACACCTTC.

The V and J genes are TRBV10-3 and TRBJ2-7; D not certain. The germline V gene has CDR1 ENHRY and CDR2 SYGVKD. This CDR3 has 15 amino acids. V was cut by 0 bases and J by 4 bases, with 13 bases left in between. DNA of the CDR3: TGTGCCATCAGTGAGTCGAAATTAGGTGCATACGAGCAGTACGTC. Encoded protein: CAISESKLGAYEQYV.

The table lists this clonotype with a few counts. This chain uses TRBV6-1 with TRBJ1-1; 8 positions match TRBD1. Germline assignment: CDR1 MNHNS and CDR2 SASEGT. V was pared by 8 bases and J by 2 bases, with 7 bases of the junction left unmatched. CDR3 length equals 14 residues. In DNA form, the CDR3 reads TGTGCCAGCGGAGAGACAGGGGAAAACACTGAAGCTTTCTTT. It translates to CASGETGENTEAFF.

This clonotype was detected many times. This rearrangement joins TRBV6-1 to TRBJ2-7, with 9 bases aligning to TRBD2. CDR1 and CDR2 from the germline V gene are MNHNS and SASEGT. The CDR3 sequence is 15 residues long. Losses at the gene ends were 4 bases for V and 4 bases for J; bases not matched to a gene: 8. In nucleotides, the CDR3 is TGTGCCAGCAGTGGACTAGCGGACCAGATATACGAGCAGTACTTC. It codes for CASSGLADQIYEQYF.

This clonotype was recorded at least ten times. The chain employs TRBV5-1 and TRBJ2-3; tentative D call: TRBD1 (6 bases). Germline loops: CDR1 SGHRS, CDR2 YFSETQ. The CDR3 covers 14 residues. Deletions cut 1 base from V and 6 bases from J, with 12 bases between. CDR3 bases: TGCGCCAGCAGCTTGAACAGGGTGGCCGATACGCAGTATTTT. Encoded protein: CASSLNRVADTQYF.

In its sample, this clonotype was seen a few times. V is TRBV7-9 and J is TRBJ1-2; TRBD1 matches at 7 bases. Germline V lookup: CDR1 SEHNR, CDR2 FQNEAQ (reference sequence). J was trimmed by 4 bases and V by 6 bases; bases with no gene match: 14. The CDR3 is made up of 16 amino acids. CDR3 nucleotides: TGTGCCAGCAGTCTGACGACAGGGCCCTTCGGCTATGGCTACACCTTC. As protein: CASSLTTGPFGYGYTF. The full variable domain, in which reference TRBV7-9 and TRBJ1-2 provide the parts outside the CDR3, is DTGVSQNPRHKITKRGQNVTFRCDPISEHNRLYWYRQTLGQGPEFLTYFQNEAQLEKSRLLSDRFSAERPKGSFSTLEIQRTEQGDSAMYLCASSLTTGPFGYGYTFGSGTRLTVV.

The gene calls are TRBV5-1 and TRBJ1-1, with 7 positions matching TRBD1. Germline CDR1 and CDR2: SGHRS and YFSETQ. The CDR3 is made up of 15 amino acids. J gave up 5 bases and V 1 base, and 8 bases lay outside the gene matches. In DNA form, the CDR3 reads TGCGCCAGCAGCTTGAGTGCGACAGGGAGGACTGAAGCTTTCTTT. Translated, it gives CASSLSATGRTEAFF.

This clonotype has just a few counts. CDR3 protein: CASSPFGTGGAETQYF. CDR3 coding DNA: TGTGCCAGTAGCCCTTTCGGGACAGGGGGCGCAGAGACCCAGTACTTC. The chain employs TRBV19 and TRBJ2-5, with 12 nucleotides matching TRBD1. CDR3 length: 16 residues. The germline V gene encodes CDR1 LNHDA and CDR2 SQIVND (reference sequence). J gave up 4 bases and V 6 bases, and 9 bases lay outside the gene matches.

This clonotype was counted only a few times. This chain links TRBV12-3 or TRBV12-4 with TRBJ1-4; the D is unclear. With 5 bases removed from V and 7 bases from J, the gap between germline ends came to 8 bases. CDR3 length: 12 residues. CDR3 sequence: CASSLRLEKLFF. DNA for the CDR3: TGTGCCAGCAGTCTAAGACTTGAAAAACTGTTTTTT.

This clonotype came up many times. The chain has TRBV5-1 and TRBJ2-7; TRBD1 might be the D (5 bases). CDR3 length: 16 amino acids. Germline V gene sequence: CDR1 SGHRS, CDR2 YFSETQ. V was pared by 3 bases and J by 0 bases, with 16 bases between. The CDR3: CASSWGSGRSSYEQYF. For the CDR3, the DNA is TGCGCCAGCAGCTGGGGCTCCGGGCGGAGCTCCTACGAGCAGTACTTC.

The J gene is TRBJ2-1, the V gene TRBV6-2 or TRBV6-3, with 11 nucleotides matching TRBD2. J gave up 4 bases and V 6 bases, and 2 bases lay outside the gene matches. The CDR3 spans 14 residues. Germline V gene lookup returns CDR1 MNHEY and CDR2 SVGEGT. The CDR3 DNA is TGTGCCAGCAGACTAGCGGGAGTTTACAATGAGCAGTTCTTC. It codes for CASRLAGVYNEQFF.

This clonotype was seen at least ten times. In DNA, the CDR3 is TGTGCCAGCAGTCGAACCCTAGGGAGGTCCCAGCATTTT. This translates into CASSRTLGRSQHF. This rearrangement joins TRBV28 to TRBJ1-5; D gene unclear. Germline V gives CDR1 MDHEN, CDR2 SYDVKM. Trimming removed 5 bases from V and 11 bases from J, with 16 bases in between. There are 13 residues in the CDR3.

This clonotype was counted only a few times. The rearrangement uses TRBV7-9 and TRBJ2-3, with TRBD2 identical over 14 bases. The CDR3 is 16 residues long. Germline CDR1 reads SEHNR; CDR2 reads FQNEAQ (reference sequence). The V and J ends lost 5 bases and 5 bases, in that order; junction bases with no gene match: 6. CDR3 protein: CASSIGTSGSGDTQYF. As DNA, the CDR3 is TGTGCCAGCAGCATCGGGACTAGCGGGAGTGGAGATACGCAGTATTTT.

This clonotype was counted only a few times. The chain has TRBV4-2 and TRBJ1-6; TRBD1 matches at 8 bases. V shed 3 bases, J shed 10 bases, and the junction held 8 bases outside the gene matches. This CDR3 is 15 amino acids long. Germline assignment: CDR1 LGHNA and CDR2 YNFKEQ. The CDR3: CASSQEDREISPLHF. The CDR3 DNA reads TGTGCCAGCAGCCAGGAGGACAGGGAGATCTCACCCCTCCACTTT.

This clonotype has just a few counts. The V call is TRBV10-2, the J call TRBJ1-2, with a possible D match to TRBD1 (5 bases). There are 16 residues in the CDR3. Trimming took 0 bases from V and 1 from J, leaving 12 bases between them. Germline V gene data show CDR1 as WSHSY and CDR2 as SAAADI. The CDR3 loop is CASSESVAGGNYGYTF. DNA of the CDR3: TGCGCCAGCAGTGAGTCGGTCGCCGGGGGTAACTATGGCTACACCTTC.

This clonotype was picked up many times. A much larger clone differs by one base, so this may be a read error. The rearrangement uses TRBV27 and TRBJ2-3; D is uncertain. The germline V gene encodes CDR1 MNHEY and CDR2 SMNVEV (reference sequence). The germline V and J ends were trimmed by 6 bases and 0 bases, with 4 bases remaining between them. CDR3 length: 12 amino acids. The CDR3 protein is CASRPSTDTQYF. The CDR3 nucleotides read TGTGCCAGCAGGCCTAGCACAGATACGCAGTATTTT.

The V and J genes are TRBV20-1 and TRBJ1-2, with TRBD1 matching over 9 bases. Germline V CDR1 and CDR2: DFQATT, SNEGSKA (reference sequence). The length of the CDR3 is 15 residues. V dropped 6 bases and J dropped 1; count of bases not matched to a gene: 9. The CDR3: CSATGTGRINYGYTF. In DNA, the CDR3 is TGCAGTGCAACCGGGACAGGGAGGATTAACTATGGCTACACCTTC.

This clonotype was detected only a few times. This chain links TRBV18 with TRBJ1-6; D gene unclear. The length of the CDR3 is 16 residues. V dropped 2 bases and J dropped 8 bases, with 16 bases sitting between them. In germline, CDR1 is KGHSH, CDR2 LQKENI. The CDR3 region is CASSPGSLGSDSPLHF. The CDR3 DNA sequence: TGTGCCAGCTCACCAGGTTCCCTAGGGTCGGATTCACCCCTCCACTTT.

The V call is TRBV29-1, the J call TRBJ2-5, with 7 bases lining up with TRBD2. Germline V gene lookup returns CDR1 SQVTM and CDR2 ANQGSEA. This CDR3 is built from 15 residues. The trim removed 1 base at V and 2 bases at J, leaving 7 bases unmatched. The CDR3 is CSVEGGGTRQETQYF. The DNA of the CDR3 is TGCAGCGTTGAAGGGGGGGGAACCCGTCAAGAGACCCAGTACTTC.

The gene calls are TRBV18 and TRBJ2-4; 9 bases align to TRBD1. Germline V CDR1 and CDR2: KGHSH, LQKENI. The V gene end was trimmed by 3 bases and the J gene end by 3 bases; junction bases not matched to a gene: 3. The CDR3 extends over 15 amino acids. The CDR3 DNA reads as TGTGCCAGCTCACCCCCGGGACAGGGCAAAAACATTCAGTACTTC. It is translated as CASSPPGQGKNIQYF.

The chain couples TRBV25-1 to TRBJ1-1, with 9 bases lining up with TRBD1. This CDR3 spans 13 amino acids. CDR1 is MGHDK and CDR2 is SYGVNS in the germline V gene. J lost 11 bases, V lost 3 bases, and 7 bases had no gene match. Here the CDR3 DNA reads TGTGCCAGCAGTGAGGGGACAGGGCCGATGGCTTTCTTT. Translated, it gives CASSEGTGPMAFF.

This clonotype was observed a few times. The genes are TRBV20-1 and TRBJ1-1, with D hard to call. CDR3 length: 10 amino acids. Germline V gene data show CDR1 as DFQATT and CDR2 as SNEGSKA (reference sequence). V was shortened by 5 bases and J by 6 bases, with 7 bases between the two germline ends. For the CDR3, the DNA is TGCAGTGCTCATTACTCTGAAGCTTTCTTT. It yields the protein CSAHYSEAFF.

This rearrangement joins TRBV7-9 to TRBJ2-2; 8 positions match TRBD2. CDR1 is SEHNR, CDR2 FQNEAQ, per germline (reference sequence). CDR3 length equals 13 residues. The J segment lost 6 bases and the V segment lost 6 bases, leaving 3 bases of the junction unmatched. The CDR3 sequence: CASRPREAGELFF. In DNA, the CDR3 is TGTGCCAGCAGACCGCGGGAGGCCGGGGAGCTGTTTTTT.

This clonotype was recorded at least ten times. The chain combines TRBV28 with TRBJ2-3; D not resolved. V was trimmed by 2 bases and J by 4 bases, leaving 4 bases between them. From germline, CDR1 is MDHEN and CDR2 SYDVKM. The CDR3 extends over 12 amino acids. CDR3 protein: CASSLGPDTQYF. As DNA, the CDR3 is TGTGCCAGCAGTTTAGGTCCAGATACGCAGTATTTT.

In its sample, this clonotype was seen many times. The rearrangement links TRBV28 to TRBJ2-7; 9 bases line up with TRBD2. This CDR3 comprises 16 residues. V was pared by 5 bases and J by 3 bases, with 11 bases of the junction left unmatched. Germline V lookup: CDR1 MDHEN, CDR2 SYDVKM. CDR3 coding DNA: TGTGCCAGCAGTATCGCGGGGGGGGCAGAGAACTACGAGCAGTACTTC. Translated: CASSIAGGAENYEQYF.

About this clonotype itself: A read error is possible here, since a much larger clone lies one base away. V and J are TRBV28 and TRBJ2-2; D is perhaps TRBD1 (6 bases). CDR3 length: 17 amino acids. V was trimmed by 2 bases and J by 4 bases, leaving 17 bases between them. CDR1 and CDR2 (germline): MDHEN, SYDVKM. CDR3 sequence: CASSLPSGALSTGELFF. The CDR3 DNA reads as TGTGCCAGCAGTTTACCCTCAGGGGCCCTGAGCACCGGGGAGCTGTTTTTT. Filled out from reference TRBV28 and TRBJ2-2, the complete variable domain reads DVKVTQSSRYLVKRTGEKVFLECVQDMDHENMFWYRQDPGLGLRLIYFSYDVKMKEKGDIPEGYSVSREKKERFSLILESASTNQTSMYLCASSLPSGALSTGELFFGEGSRLTVL.

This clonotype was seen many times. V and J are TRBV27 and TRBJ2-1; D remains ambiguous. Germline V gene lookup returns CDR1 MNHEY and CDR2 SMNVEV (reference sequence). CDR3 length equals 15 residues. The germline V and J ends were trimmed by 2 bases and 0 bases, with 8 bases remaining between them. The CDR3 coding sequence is TGTGCCAGCAGTTTAGGCAGGAGCTCCTACAATGAGCAGTTCTTC. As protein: CASSLGRSSYNEQFF.

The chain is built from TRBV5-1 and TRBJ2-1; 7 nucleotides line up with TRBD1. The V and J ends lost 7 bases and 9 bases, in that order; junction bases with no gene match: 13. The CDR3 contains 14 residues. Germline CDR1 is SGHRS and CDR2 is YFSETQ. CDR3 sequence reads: CASYGTEWGSEQFF. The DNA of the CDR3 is TGCGCCAGCTATGGGACAGAATGGGGGAGTGAGCAGTTCTTC.